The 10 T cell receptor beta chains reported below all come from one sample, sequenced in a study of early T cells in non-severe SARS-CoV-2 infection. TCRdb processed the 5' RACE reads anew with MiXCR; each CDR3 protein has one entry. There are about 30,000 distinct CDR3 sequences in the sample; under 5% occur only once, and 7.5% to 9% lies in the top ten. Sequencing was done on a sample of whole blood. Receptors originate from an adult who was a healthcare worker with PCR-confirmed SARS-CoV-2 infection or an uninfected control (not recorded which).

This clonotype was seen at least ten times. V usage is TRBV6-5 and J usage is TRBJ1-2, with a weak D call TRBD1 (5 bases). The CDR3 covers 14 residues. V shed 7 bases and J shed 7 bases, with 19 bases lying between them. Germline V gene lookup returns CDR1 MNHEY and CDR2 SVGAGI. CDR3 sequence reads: CASTGTWGAGGYTF. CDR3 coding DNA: TGTGCCAGCACCGGGACCTGGGGCGCGGGTGGCTACACCTTC.

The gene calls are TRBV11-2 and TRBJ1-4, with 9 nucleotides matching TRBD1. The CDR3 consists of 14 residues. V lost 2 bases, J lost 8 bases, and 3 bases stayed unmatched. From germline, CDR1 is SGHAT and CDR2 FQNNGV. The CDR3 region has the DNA TGTGCCAGCAGCTTAACAGGGGGCGAAGAAAAACTGTTTTTT. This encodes CASSLTGGEEKLFF.

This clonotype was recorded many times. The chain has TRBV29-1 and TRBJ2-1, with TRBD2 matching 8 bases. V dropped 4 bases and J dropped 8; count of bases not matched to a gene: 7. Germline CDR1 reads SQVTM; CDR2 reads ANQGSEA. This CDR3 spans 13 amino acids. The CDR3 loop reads CSVVLAGRYEQFF. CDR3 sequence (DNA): TGCAGCGTTGTGTTAGCGGGACGGTATGAGCAGTTCTTC.

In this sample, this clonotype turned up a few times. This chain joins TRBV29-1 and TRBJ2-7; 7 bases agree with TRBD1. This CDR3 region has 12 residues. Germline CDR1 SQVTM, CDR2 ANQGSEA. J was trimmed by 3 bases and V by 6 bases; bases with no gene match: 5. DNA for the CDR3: TGCAGCGTCACCGGGACAGTCTACGAGCAGTACTTC. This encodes CSVTGTVYEQYF.

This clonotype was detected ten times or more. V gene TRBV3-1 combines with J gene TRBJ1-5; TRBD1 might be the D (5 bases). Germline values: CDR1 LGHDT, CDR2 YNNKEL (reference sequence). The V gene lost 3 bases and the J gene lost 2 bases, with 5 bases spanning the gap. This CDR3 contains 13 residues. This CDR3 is CASSQGGNQPQHF. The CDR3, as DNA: TGTGCCAGCAGCCAGGGGGGCAATCAGCCCCAGCATTTT.

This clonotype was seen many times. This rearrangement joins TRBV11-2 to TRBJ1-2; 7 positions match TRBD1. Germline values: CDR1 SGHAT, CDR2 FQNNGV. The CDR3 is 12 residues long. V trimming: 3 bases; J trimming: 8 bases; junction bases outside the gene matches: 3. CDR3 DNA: TGTGCCAGCAGCTTGACAGGGTTCGGCTACACCTTC. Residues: CASSLTGFGYTF.

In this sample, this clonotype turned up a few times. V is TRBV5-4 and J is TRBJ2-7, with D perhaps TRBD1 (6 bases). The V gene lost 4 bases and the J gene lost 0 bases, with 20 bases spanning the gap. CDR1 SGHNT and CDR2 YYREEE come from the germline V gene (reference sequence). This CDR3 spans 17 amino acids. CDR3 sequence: CASSENRAGPFSYEQYF. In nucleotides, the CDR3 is TGTGCCAGCAGCGAAAACAGGGCTGGACCCTTCTCCTACGAGCAGTACTTC.

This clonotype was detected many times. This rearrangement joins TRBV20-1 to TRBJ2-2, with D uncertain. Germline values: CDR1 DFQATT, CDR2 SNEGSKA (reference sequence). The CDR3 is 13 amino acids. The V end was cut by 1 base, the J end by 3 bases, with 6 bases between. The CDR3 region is CSARGDDTGELFF. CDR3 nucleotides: TGCAGTGCTAGAGGGGATGACACCGGGGAGCTGTTTTTT.

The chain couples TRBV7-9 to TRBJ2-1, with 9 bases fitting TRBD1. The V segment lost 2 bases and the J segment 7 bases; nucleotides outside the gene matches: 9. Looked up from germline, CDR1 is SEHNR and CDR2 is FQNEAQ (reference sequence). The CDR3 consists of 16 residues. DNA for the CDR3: TGTGCCAGCAGCTTACAGACGGGACAGGGAGCTAATGAGCAGTTCTTC. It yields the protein CASSLQTGQGANEQFF.

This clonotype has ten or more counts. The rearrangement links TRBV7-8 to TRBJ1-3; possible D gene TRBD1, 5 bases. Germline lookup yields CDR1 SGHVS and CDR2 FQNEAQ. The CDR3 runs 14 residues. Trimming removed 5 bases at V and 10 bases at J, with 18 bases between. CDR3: CASSPGAPGRTIYF. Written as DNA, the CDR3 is TGTGCCAGCAGCCCCGGGGCCCCTGGAAGAACCATATATTTT.